The 28 T cell receptor beta chains in this list originate from one sample, sequenced in a study of blood T cells in healthy people across ages. For the second PCR, which ran for roughly 6 to 11 cycles, a sample-barcoded 5' primer and a J-beta primer mix were used. From the 5' RACE reads, TCRdb called clonotypes with MiXCR, one entry per CDR3 protein. The table has 1.5 million to 2 million distinct CDR3 sequences, around 48% seen once. The source material was blood. These receptors all come from a woman in her thirties or forties in good health.

This chain links TRBV6-2 or TRBV6-3 with TRBJ2-3, with 7 bases fitting TRBD2. The V and J ends lost 0 bases and 2 bases, in that order; junction bases with no gene match: 11. The CDR3 totals 18 residues. Germline V gives CDR1 MNHEY, CDR2 SVGEGT. The CDR3 DNA sequence: TGTGCCAGCAGTTACTCGCCACCAGGCGGGGGACTCACAGATACGCAGTATTTT. Amino acid sequence: CASSYSPPGGGLTDTQYF.

The V and J genes are TRBV10-3 and TRBJ2-5; 12 nucleotides line up with TRBD1. CDR3 length equals 16 residues. Germline loops: CDR1 ENHRY, CDR2 SYGVKD. V dropped 3 bases and J dropped 5; count of bases not matched to a gene: 7. Written as DNA, the CDR3 is TGTGCCATCAGTGATCCCGGGACAGGGGGCGCCGAGACCCAGTACTTC. As protein: CAISDPGTGGAETQYF.

This chain uses TRBV3-1 with TRBJ2-7; D might be TRBD1 (5 bases). V was clipped by 1 base and J by 0 bases, with 10 bases between them. Germline loops: CDR1 LGHDT, CDR2 YNNKEL (reference sequence). CDR3 length: 15 amino acids. CDR3 in amino acids: CASSQVAGPSYEQYF. The CDR3 coding sequence is TGTGCCAGCAGCCAAGTTGCAGGGCCCTCCTACGAGCAGTACTTC.

The chain recombines TRBV28 with TRBJ1-2; possible D gene TRBD1, 5 bases. The germline V gene encodes CDR1 MDHEN and CDR2 SYDVKM. The CDR3 contains 17 residues. V gave up 6 bases and J gave up 4 bases, with 24 bases separating them. CDR3 in DNA: TGTGCCAGCAGATCCCCGGGGACGGGGTATTTTGGCTATGGCTACACCTTC. Translating gives CASRSPGTGYFGYGYTF.

This clonotype was recorded a few times. This rearrangement joins TRBV20-1 to TRBJ2-7; D possibly corresponds to TRBD2 (5 bases). Trimming left V 2 bases short and J 0 bases short, with 14 bases between. Germline CDR1 reads DFQATT; CDR2 reads SNEGSKA (reference sequence). The CDR3 sequence is 15 residues long. The CDR3 spells CSARMGPGGSYEQYF. The CDR3 DNA reads TGCAGTGCTAGAATGGGCCCTGGAGGCTCCTACGAGCAGTACTTC.

The chain couples TRBV4-3 to TRBJ2-1; D ambiguous. V was clipped by 5 bases and J by 6 bases, with 14 bases between them. CDR1 LGHNA and CDR2 YSLEER come from the germline V gene. The CDR3 totals 14 residues. The CDR3 region has the DNA TGCGCCAGCAGCACGGCCGGGCCGAGCAATGAGCAGTTCTTC. This codes for CASSTAGPSNEQFF.

This chain uses TRBV29-1 with TRBJ2-3; a weak D match, TRBD1 (5 bases). The ends were cut back, 3 bases at V and 5 bases at J, with 9 bases in the middle. This CDR3 has 12 residues. Germline V CDR1 and CDR2: SQVTM, ANQGSEA. The CDR3 region is CSVDRVGDTQYF. The CDR3 bases are TGCAGCGTTGACAGGGTCGGAGATACGCAGTATTTT.

The rearrangement links TRBV5-4 to TRBJ1-4; possibly TRBD1 for D (6 bases). CDR3 size: 15 residues. V dropped 0 bases and J dropped 7 bases, with 13 bases sitting between them. Germline CDR1 and CDR2: SGHNT and YYREEE (reference sequence). The DNA for the CDR3 is TGTGCCAGCAGCTTGGAGGGGGGAGGGCGTGAAAAACTGTTTTTT. This gives the protein CASSLEGGGREKLFF.

The gene calls are TRBV7-9 and TRBJ2-5, with D tentatively TRBD1 (6 bases). The DNA end lines up better with TRBJ2-7; the J call may be wrong. The germline gives CDR1 SEHNR, CDR2 FQNEAQ (reference sequence). The length of the CDR3 is 15 residues. The CDR3 is CASSPTGQLSDEQYF. CDR3 sequence (DNA): TGTGCCAGCAGCCCTACGGGACAATTATCGGACGAGCAGTACTTC.

The CDR3 spells CASSYSDRNEQYF. For the CDR3, the DNA is TGTGCCAGCAGTTACTCTGACAGAAACGAGCAGTACTTC. This sequence joins TRBV6-5 and TRBJ2-7; a weak D match, TRBD1 (5 bases). This CDR3 spans 13 amino acids. Germline CDR1 is MNHEY and CDR2 is SVGAGI. V lost 0 bases and J lost 5, with 8 bases in between.

This chain links TRBV7-8 with TRBJ2-1; 9 nucleotides align to TRBD1. Germline V gene lookup returns CDR1 SGHVS and CDR2 FQNEAQ. The CDR3 is 15 residues long. V shed 4 bases, J shed 6 bases, and the junction held 7 bases outside the gene matches. CDR3 sequence: CASSSGQGLRNEQFF. Here the CDR3 DNA reads TGTGCCAGCAGCTCGGGACAGGGCTTACGCAATGAGCAGTTCTTC.

This clonotype was detected a few times. V usage is TRBV7-2 and J usage is TRBJ2-5; 9 positions agree with TRBD1. The germline gives CDR1 SGHTA, CDR2 FQGNSA. J lost 7 bases, V lost 1 base, and 10 bases had no gene match. The CDR3 consists of 16 residues. CDR3 sequence: CASSLDPGQGTGTQYF. The DNA of the CDR3 is TGTGCCAGCAGCTTAGACCCGGGACAGGGTACCGGGACCCAGTACTTC.

There are a few counts of this clonotype. This chain links TRBV20-1 with TRBJ2-1, with a tentative D call TRBD2 (6 bases). V was cut by 1 base and J by 1 base, with 11 bases left in between. The CDR3 is 15 amino acids. Germline V lookup: CDR1 DFQATT, CDR2 SNEGSKA (reference sequence). The CDR3 is CSARVLLASYNEQFF. The CDR3 DNA sequence: TGCAGTGCTAGAGTGCTACTAGCTTCCTACAATGAGCAGTTCTTC.

CDR3: CASSYPGTASTDTQYF. DNA of the CDR3: TGTGCCAGCAGTTACCCAGGGACTGCTAGCACAGATACGCAGTATTTT. The V and J genes are TRBV6-5 and TRBJ2-3; maybe TRBD2 (6 bases). Germline lookup yields CDR1 MNHEY and CDR2 SVGAGI. V was shortened by 2 bases and J by 0 bases, with 12 bases between the two germline ends. CDR3 size: 16 residues.

V and J are TRBV28 and TRBJ2-1, with a possible D match to TRBD1 (5 bases). Germline-derived CDR1 and CDR2 are MDHEN and SYDVKM. This CDR3 contains 13 residues. V shed 7 bases and J shed 7 bases, with 14 bases lying between them. As DNA, the CDR3 is TGTGCCAGCATTCTACCCACAGGAAATGAGCAGTTCTTC. Translation gives CASILPTGNEQFF.

This clonotype was seen more than once but under ten times. The V and J genes are TRBV29-1 and TRBJ1-1; a possible D gene is TRBD1 (5 bases). The V gene lost 1 base and the J gene lost 4 bases, with 10 bases spanning the gap. The CDR3 runs 13 residues. Germline CDR1 is SQVTM and CDR2 is ANQGSEA. In DNA, the CDR3 is TGCAGCGTTGAAGTCCAGGGAGGCACTGAAGCTTTCTTT. This codes for CSVEVQGGTEAFF.

The V and J genes are TRBV24-1 and TRBJ2-6; 8 bases agree with TRBD1. The V and J ends lost 10 bases and 0 bases, in that order; junction bases with no gene match: 7. The CDR3 consists of 16 residues. In germline, CDR1 is KGHDR, CDR2 SFDVKD. The CDR3 nucleotides are TGTGCCACACAGGGACAGGACCTCTCTGGGGCCAACGTCCTGACTTTC. This encodes CATQGQDLSGANVLTF.

About this clonotype itself: Possible read error: a much larger clone is one base away. This chain uses TRBV5-1 with TRBJ2-5, with D perhaps assigned TRBD1 or TRBD2 (5 bases each). The V and J ends lost 2 bases and 2 bases respectively, with 13 bases between them. Per germline, CDR1 SGHRS and CDR2 YFSETQ. The CDR3 runs to 15 residues. This CDR3 reads CASSLPGRRQETQYF. The CDR3 bases are TGCGCCAGCAGCTTACCGGGGCGGAGGCAAGAGACCCAGTACTTC.

The V call is TRBV27, the J call TRBJ2-3, with D unclear. Trimming removed 3 bases from V and 0 bases from J, with 10 bases in between. The CDR3 consists of 15 residues. The germline CDR1 and CDR2 sequences are MNHEY and SMNVEV (reference sequence). DNA of the CDR3: TGTGCCAGCAGTTTTAGGTTCTCCAGCACAGATACGCAGTATTTT. Its protein product is CASSFRFSSTDTQYF.

This clonotype has more than one count but fewer than ten. V is TRBV6-2 or TRBV6-3 and J is TRBJ1-2; 7 bases line up with TRBD1. Per germline, CDR1 MNHEY and CDR2 SVGEGT. Trimming removed 2 bases from V and 5 bases from J; junction bases left unmatched: 8. The CDR3 runs 15 residues. The CDR3: CASSYIAGTDYGYTF. CDR3 coding DNA: TGTGCCAGCAGTTACATTGCCGGGACAGATTATGGCTACACCTTC.

The chain is built from TRBV13 and TRBJ2-1, with D possibly TRBD1 on 6 matching bases. Germline V gene sequence: CDR1 PRHDT, CDR2 FYEKMQ (reference sequence). This CDR3 is built from 15 residues. With 4 bases removed from V and 0 bases from J, the gap between germline ends came to 10 bases. Here the CDR3 reads CASSSTQGSYNEQFF. DNA of the CDR3: TGTGCCAGCAGCTCCACACAGGGCTCCTACAATGAGCAGTTCTTC.

The genes are TRBV6-2 or TRBV6-3 and TRBJ2-2; D might be TRBD1 or TRBD2, each matching 5 bases. Germline V gene lookup returns CDR1 MNHEY and CDR2 SVGEGT. Trimming took off 2 bases at V and 1 base at J, with 8 bases between the two ends. CDR3 length equals 15 residues. The CDR3 nucleotides read TGTGCCAGCAGTTACGTGGGGGTGAACACCGGGGAGCTGTTTTTT. Translated, it gives CASSYVGVNTGELFF.

This chain connects TRBV6-2 or TRBV6-3 to TRBJ2-1; D may be TRBD1 (6 bases). Trimming left V 7 bases short and J 4 bases short, with 17 bases between. Per the germline V gene, CDR1 is MNHEY and CDR2 is SVGEGT. The CDR3 loop spans 15 amino acids. The CDR3 loop reads CASILGNRDYNEQFF. In DNA form, the CDR3 reads TGTGCCAGCATCTTAGGGAACAGGGATTACAATGAGCAGTTCTTC.

The chain employs TRBV6-6 and TRBJ1-2, with 8 positions matching TRBD1. The CDR3 runs to 12 residues. Trimming at V came to 6 bases and at J to 6 bases, leaving 3 bases not matched to a gene. CDR1 is MNHNY and CDR2 is SVGAGI in the germline V gene (reference sequence). The DNA for the CDR3 is TGTGCCAGCAGGAAGACAGGGGATGGCTACACCTTC. Residues: CASRKTGDGYTF.

The chain joins TRBV4-3 to TRBJ2-1; 10 bases agree with TRBD2. The CDR3 is made up of 15 amino acids. Germline V gene data show CDR1 as LGHNA and CDR2 as YSLEER. Trimming at V came to 3 bases and at J to 5 bases, leaving 4 bases not matched to a gene. The CDR3 nucleotides are TGCGCCAGCAGCCATGGACTAGCGGTAGACAATGAGCAGTTCTTC. Translation: CASSHGLAVDNEQFF.

The rearrangement links TRBV20-1 to TRBJ2-5; possible D gene TRBD1, 5 bases. The V end lost 5 bases, the J end lost 4 bases, and 29 bases lay between the germline ends. The CDR3 sequence is 18 residues long. Germline loops: CDR1 DFQATT, CDR2 SNEGSKA (reference sequence). As DNA, the CDR3 is TGCAGTGCTCCGCAAGGCCTCTTGTCCAGGGCGATTAGAGAGACCCAGTACTTC. Its protein is CSAPQGLLSRAIRETQYF.

V gene TRBV6-2 or TRBV6-3 combines with J gene TRBJ2-4, with D tentatively TRBD2 (5 bases). This CDR3 is built from 12 residues. Germline V gene sequence: CDR1 MNHEY, CDR2 SVGEGT. Trimming removed 2 bases at V and 14 bases at J, with 13 bases between. The CDR3 here is CASSYLGELEYF. In DNA form, the CDR3 reads TGTGCCAGCAGTTACCTTGGGGAGTTGGAGTACTTC.

This clonotype was found a few times. The genes are TRBV9 and TRBJ2-5; 7 positions match TRBD2. J was trimmed by 5 bases and V by 0 bases; bases with no gene match: 7. Germline loops: CDR1 SGDLS, CDR2 YYNGEE. The CDR3 spans 15 residues. The CDR3 nucleotides are TGTGCCAGCAGCGTAGTTGGCAGCGGGAAGGAGACCCAGTACTTC. Protein sequence: CASSVVGSGKETQYF. Together with reference TRBV9 and TRBJ2-5, the CDR3 gives the full variable domain: DSGVTQTPKHLITATGQRVTLRCSPRSGDLSVYWYQQSLDQGLQFLIQYYNGEERAKGNILERFSAQQFPDLHSELNLSSLELGDSALYFCASSVVGSGKETQYFGPGTRLLVL.